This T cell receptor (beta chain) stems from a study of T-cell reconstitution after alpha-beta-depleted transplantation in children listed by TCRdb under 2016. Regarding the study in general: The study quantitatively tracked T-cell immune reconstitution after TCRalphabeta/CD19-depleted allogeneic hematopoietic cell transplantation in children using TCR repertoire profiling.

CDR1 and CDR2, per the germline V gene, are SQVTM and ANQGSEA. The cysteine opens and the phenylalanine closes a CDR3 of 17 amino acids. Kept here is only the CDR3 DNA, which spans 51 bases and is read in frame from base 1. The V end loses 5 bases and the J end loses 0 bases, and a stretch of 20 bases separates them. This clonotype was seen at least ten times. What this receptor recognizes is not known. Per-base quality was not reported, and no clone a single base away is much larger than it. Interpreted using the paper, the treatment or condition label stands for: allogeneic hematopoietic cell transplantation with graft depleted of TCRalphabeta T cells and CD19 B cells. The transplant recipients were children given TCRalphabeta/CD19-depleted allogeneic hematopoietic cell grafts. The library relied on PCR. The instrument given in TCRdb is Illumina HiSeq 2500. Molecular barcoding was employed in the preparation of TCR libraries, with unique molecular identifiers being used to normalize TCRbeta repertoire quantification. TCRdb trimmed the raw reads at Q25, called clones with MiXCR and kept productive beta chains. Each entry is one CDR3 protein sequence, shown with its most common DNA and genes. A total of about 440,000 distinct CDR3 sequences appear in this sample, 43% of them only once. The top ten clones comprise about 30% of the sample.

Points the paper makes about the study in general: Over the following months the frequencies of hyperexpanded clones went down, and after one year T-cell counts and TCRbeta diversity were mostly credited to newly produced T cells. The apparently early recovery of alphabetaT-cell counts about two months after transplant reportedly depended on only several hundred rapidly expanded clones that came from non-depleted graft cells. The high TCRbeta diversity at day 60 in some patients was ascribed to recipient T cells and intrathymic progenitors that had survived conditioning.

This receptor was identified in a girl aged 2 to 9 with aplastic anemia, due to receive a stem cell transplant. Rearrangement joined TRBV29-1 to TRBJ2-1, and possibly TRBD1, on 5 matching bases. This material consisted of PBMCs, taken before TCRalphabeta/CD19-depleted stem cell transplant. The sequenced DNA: TGCAGCGTTCGAACCTTACAGGTTTTATCCTCCTACAATGAGCAGTTCTTC. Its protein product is CSVRTLQVLSSYNEQFF.